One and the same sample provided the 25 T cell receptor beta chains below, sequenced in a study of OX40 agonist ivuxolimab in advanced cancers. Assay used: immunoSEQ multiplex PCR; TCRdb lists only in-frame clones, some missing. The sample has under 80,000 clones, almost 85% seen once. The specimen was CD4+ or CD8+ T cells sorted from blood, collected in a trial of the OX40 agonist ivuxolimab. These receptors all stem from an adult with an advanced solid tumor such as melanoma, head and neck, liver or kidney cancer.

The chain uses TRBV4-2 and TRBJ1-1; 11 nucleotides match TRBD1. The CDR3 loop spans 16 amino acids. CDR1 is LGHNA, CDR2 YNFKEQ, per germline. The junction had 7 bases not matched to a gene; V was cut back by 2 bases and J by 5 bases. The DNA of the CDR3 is TGTGCCAGCAGCCAACTGGAAGGGACAGGGGGGACTGAAGCTTTCTTT. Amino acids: CASSQLEGTGGTEAFF.

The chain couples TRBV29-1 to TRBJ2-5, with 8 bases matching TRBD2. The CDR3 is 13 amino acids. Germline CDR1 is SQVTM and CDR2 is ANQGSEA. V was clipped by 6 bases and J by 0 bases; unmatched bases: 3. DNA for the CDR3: TGCAGCGTGGCGGGACTAGACCAAGAGACCCAGTACTTC. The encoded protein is CSVAGLDQETQYF.

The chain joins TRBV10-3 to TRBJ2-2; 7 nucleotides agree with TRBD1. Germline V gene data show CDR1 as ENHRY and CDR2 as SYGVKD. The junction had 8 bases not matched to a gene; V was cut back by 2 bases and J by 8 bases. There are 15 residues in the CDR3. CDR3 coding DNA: TGTGCCATCAGTGAGGCAACAGGGGAGTGGGGGGAGCTGTTTTTT. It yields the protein CAISEATGEWGELFF.

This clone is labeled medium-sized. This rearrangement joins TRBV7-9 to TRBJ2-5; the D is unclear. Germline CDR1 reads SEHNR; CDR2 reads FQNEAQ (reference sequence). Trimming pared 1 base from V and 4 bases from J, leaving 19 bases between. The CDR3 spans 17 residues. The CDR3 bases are TGTGCCAGCAGCTTAGGATCTGGGAAGGGCTACCTAGAGACCCAGTACTTC. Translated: CASSLGSGKGYLETQYF.

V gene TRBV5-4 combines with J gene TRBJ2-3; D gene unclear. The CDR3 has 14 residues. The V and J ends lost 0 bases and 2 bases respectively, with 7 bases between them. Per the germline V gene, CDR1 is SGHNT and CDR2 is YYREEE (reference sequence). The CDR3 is CASSLDVFTDTQYF. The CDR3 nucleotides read TGTGCCAGCAGCTTGGATGTCTTCACAGATACGCAGTATTTT.

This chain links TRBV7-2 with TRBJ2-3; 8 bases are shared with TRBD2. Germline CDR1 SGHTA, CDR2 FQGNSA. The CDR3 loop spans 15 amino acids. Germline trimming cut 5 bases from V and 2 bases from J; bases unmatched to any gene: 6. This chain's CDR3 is CASSPQRGFTDTQYF. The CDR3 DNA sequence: TGTGCCAGCAGCCCCCAGCGGGGGTTCACAGATACGCAGTATTTT.

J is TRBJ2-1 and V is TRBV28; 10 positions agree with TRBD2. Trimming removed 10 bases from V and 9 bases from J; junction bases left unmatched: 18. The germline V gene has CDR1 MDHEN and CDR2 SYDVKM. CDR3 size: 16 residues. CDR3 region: CATISGGSGRWGEQFF. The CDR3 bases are TGTGCCACCATAAGCGGGGGTAGCGGGAGGTGGGGTGAGCAGTTCTTC.

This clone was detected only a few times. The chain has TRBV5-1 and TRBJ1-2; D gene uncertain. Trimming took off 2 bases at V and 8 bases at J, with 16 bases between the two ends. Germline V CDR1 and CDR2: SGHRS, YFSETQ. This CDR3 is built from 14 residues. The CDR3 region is CASSFDIAVMGYTF. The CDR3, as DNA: TGCGCCAGCAGCTTTGATATAGCGGTTATGGGCTACACCTTC.

The CDR3 loop reads CASSEAWDGMTYEQYF. Here the CDR3 DNA reads TGTGCCAGCAGTGAAGCGTGGGACGGGATGACGTACGAGCAGTACTTC. This rearrangement joins TRBV6-1 to TRBJ2-7; D possibly matches TRBD1 or TRBD2 (5 bases each). The CDR3 runs 16 residues. CDR1 MNHNS and CDR2 SASEGT come from the germline V gene. V was cut by 0 bases and J by 4 bases, with 16 bases left in between.

The CDR3 DNA reads as TGTGCCAGCAGTGGAGGTAGCGGGAGTGATGACGAGCAGTACTTC. It yields the protein CASSGGSGSDDEQYF. The rearrangement links TRBV2 to TRBJ2-7, with TRBD2 identical over 9 bases. Germline CDR1 and CDR2: SNHLY and FYNNEI. J lost 5 bases, V lost 4 bases, and 9 bases had no gene match. This CDR3 comprises 15 residues.

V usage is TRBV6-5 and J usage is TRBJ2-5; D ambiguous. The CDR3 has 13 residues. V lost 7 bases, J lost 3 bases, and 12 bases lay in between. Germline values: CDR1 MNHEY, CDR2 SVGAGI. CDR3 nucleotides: TGTGCCAGCACTCCTTTTGGGGAAGAGACCCAGTACTTC. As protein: CASTPFGEETQYF.

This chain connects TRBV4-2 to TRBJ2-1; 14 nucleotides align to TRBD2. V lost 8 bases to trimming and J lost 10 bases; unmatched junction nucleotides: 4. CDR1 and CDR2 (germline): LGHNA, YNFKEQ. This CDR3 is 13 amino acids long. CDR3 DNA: TGTGCCAGCGGGACTAGCGGGAGAGGGGAGCAGTTCTTC. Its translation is CASGTSGRGEQFF.

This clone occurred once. The CDR3 loop is CASSLRQGAVEYF. DNA of the CDR3: TGTGCCAGCAGCCTGAGACAGGGGGCGGTGGAGTATTTT. The chain combines TRBV11-2 with TRBJ2-3, with TRBD1 matching 10 bases. V dropped 5 bases and J dropped 13; count of bases not matched to a gene: 9. Germline CDR1 and CDR2: SGHAT and FQNNGV. This CDR3 is 13 amino acids long.

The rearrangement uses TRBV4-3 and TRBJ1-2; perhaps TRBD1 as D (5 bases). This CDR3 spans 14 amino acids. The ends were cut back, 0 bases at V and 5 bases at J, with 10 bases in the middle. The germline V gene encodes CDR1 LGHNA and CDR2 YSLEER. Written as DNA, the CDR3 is TGCGCCAGCAGCCAAGATCCGGGGCGGTATGGCTACACCTTC. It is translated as CASSQDPGRYGYTF.

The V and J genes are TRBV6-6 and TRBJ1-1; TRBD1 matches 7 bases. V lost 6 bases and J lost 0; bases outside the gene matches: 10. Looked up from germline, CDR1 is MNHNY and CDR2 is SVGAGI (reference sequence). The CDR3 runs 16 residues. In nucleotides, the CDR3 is TGTGCCAGCAGCCACCTTCGGACAGGTTTGAACACTGAAGCTTTCTTT. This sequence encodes CASSHLRTGLNTEAFF.

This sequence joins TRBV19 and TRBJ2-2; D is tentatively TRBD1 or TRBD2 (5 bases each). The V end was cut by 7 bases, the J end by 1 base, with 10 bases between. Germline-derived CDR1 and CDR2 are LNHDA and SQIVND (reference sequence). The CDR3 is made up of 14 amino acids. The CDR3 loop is CASKRDQNTGELFF. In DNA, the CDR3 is TGTGCCAGTAAACGGGACCAGAACACCGGGGAGCTGTTTTTT.

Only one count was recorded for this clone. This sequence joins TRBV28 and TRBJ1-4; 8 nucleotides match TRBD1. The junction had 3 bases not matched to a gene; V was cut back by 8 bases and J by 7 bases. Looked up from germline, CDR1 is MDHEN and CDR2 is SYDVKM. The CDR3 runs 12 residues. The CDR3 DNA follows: TGTGCCAGCCGACAGGGGTTTGAAAAACTGTTTTTT. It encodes CASRQGFEKLFF.

The CDR3 DNA is TGCGCCAGCAGCCCCATCAGACTAGTCAGCACCGGGGAGCTGTTTTTT. Translated: CASSPIRLVSTGELFF. The chain has TRBV4-1 and TRBJ2-2, with D perhaps TRBD2 (6 bases). Trimming removed 4 bases at V and 4 bases at J, with 16 bases between. CDR3 length: 16 amino acids. Looked up from germline, CDR1 is MGHRA and CDR2 is YSYEKL.

As DNA, the CDR3 is TGTGCCAGCAGTGCTTTGACTAGCGCAGCCTACGAGCAGTACTTC. Translation: CASSALTSAAYEQYF. This chain uses TRBV2 with TRBJ2-7, with 8 bases aligning to TRBD2. The CDR3 has 15 residues. Germline CDR1 SNHLY, CDR2 FYNNEI. V was clipped by 4 bases and J by 2 bases; unmatched bases: 7. Complete variable domain (other parts from reference TRBV2 and TRBJ2-7): EPEVTQTPSHQVTQMGQEVILRCVPISNHLYFYWYRQILGQKVEFLVSFYNNEISEKSEIFDDQFSVERPDGSNFTLKIRSTKLEDSAMYFCASSALTSAAYEQYFGPGTRLTVT.

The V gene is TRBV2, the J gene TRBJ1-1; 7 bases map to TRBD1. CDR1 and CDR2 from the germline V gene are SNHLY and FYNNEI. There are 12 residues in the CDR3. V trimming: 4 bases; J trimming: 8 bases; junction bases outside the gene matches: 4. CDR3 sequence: CASSGQGWEAFF. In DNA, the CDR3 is TGTGCCAGCAGTGGACAGGGATGGGAAGCTTTCTTT.

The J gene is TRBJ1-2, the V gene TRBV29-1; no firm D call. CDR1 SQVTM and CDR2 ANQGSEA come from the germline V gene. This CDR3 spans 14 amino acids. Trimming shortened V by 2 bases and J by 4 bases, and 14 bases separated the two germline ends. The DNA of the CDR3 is TGCAGCGTTGAAAGTGGCTTGCTGGTCTATGGCTACACCTTC. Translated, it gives CSVESGLLVYGYTF.

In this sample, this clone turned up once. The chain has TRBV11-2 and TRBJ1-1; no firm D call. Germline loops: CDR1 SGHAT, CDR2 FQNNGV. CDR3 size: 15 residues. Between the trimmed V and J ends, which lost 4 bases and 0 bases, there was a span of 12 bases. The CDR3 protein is CASSYHMEMNTEAFF. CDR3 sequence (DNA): TGTGCCAGCAGCTACCACATGGAGATGAACACTGAAGCTTTCTTT.

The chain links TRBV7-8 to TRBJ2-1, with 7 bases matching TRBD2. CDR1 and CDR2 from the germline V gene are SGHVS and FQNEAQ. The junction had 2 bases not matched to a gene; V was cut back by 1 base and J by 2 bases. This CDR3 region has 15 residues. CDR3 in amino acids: CASSLGAGTYNEQFF. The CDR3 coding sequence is TGTGCCAGCAGCTTAGGAGCGGGGACCTACAATGAGCAGTTCTTC.

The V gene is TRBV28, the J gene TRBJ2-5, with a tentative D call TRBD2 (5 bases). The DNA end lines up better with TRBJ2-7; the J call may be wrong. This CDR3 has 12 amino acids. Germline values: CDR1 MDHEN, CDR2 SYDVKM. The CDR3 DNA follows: TGTGCCAGCACCGGACTGTACTACGAGCAGTACTTC. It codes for CASTGLYYEQYF.

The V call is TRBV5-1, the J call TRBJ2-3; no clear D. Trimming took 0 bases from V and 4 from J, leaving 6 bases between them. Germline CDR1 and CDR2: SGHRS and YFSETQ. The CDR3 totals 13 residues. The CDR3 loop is CASSLEGSDTQYF. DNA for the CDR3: TGCGCCAGCAGCTTGGAAGGGTCAGATACGCAGTATTTT.